This TCR beta chain was identified during a study of T cell repertoires in cytomegalovirus infection. Study context: Public TCR beta signatures were indicative of both CMV infection and a matching HLA type.

TCRdb re-called the reads through MiXCR, storing one row per CDR3 protein. Counted here are about 240,000 distinct CDR3 sequences, 5% to 8.5% occurring once; the ten biggest clones make up roughly 6.5%. The CDR3 covers 12 residues. Per the germline V gene, CDR1 is SQVTM and CDR2 is ANQGSEA. With 5 bases clipped from V and 3 bases from J, the junction kept 3 bases outside the gene matches. As concerns this clonotype: Its antigen is unknown.

Broader study findings: CMV-specific TCR beta clonotypes restricted by HLA-C were the ones dominating the ex vivo response. CMV carriers having the relevant HLA were flagged by cumulative public TCR beta family frequency.

Material: PBMCs. The receptor's source is a human donor in good health (CMV status not recorded). Some clones in this sample may be carry-over from other donors' samples. This chain links TRBV29-1 with TRBJ2-5, with 7 bases fitting TRBD2. The CDR3, as DNA: TGCAGCGTTCTTGGGGGGGAAGAGACCCAGTACTTC. Translating gives CSVLGGEETQYF.